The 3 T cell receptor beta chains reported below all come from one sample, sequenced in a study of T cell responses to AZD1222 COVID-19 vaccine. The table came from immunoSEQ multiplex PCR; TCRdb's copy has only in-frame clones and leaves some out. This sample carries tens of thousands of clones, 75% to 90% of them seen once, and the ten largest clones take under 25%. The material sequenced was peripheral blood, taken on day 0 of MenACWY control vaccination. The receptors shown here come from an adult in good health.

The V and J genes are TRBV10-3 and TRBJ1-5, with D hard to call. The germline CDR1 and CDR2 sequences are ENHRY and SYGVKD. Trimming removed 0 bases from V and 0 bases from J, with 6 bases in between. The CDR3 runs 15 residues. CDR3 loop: CAISESARSNQPQHF. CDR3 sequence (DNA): TGTGCCATCAGTGAGTCGGCACGTAGCAATCAGCCCCAGCATTTT.

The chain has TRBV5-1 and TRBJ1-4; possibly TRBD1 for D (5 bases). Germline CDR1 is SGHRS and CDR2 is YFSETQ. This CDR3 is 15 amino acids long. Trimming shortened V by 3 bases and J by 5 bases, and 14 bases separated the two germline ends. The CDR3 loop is CASSSAPGINEKLFF. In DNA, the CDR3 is TGCGCCAGCAGCTCGGCCCCAGGGATAAATGAAAAACTGTTTTTT.

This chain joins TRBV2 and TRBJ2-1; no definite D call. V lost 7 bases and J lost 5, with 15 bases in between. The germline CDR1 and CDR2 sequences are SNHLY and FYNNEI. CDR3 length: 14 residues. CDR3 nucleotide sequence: TGTGCCAGCATGCGCAGCGACGCAGACAATGAGCAGTTCTTC. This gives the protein CASMRSDADNEQFF.